This T cell receptor beta chain was recovered during a study of shared clonotypes between healthy human individuals. V lost 6 bases, J lost 3 bases, and 24 bases lay in between. From germline, CDR1 is SQVTM and CDR2 ANQGSEA. CDR3 size: 17 residues. Running of the assay took place at deep level. Genomic DNA from each subset was divided evenly over several immunoSEQ plates. TCRdb's copy holds only in-frame clones and misses some; the assay was immunoSEQ multiplex PCR. The data show about 520,000 clones, over 70% seen once. This clone was recorded once. The likely explanation is a read error, given a far larger clone one base away. Other DNA sequences in this specimen translate into the identical CDR3.

The gene calls are TRBV29-1 and TRBJ2-1; D possibly uses TRBD1 or TRBD2 (6 bases each). This clonotype was obtained from a woman between 40 and 55 years old in good health. Some clones in this sample may be carry-over from other donors' samples. What was sequenced was PBMCs. CDR3 protein: CSVRGDTLSSFYNEQFF. CDR3 nucleotide sequence: TGCAGCGTGAGGGGGGACACCCTCTCGTCTTTCTACAATGAGCAGTTCTTC.